This paragraph covers one T cell receptor (beta chain) sequence. The sample belongs to a study of shared clonotypes between healthy human individuals. Turning to the study itself: The people who gave samples were a couple of women and a few men aged 18 to 49.

Assay runs were performed at deep level. Generated by immunoSEQ multiplex PCR, the TCRdb table keeps only in-frame clones and is missing some. The data hold about 490,000 clones, with over 60% observed a single time. Germline CDR1 and CDR2: KGHSH and LQKENI. The CDR3 spans 12 residues. Deletions cut 0 bases from V and 8 bases from J, with 7 bases between. Nashville, Tennessee was home to all donors, each a Caucasian adult. The sequenced sample was PBMCs. The TCR was taken from a woman between 40 and 55 years old in good health. Some clones in this sample may be carry-over from other donors' samples. This sequence joins TRBV18 and TRBJ1-1; no definite D call. CDR3 coding DNA: TGTGCCAGCTCACCACCCGGCCTAGAAGCTTTCTTT. Protein sequence: CASSPPGLEAFF.